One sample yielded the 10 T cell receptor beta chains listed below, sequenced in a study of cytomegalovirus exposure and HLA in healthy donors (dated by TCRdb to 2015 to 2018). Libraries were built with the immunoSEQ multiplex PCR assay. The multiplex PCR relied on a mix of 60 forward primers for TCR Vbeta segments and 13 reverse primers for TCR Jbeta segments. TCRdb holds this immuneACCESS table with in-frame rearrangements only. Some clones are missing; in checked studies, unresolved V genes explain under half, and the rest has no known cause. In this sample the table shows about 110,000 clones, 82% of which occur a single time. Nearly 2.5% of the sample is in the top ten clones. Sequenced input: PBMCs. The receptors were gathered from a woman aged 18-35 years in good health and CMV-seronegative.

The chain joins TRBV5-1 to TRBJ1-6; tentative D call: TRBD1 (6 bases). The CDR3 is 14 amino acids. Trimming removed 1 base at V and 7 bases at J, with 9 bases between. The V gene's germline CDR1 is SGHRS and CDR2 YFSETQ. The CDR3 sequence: CASSLNGQNSPLHF. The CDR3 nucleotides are TGCGCCAGCAGCTTGAACGGACAGAATTCACCCCTCCACTTT.

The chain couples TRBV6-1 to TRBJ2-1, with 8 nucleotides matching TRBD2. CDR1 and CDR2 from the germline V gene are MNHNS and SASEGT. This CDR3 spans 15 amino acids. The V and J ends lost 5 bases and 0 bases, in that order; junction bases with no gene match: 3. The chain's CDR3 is CASSSTSGSYNEQFF. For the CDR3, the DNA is TGTGCCAGCAGTTCCACTAGCGGCTCCTACAATGAGCAGTTCTTC.

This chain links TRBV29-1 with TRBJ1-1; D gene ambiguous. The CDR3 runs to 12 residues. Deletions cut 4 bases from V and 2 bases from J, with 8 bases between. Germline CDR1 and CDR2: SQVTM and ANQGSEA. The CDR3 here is CSVGQANTEAFF. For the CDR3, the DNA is TGCAGCGTTGGGCAGGCCAACACTGAAGCTTTCTTT.

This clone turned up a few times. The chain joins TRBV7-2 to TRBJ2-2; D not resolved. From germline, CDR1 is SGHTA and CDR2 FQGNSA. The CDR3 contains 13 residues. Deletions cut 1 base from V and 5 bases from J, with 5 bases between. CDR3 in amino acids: CASSLDFTGELFF. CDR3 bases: TGTGCCAGCAGCTTAGACTTTACCGGGGAGCTGTTTTTT.

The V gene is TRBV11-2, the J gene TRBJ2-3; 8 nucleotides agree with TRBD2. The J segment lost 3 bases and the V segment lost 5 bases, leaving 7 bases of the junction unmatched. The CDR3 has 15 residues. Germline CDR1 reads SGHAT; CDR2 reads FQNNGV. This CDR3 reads CASSQLGGGTDTQYF. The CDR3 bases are TGTGCCAGCAGCCAGCTCGGGGGGGGAACAGATACGCAGTATTTT. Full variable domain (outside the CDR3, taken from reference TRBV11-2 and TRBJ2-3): EAGVAQSPRYKIIEKRQSVAFWCNPISGHATLYWYQQILGQGPKLLIQFQNNGVVDDSQLPKDRFSAERLKGVDSTLKIQPAKLEDSAVYLCASSQLGGGTDTQYFGPGTRLTVL.

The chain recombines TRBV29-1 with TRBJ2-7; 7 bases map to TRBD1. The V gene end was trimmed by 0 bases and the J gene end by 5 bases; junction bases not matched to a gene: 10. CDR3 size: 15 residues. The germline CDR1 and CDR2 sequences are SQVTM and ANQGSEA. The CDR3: CSVEDLTGKRNEQYF. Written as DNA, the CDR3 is TGCAGCGTTGAAGATCTGACAGGGAAAAGGAACGAGCAGTACTTC.

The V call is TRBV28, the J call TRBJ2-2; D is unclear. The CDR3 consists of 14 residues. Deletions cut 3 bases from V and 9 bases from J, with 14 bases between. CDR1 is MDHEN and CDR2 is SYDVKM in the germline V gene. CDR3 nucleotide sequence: TGTGCCAGCAGTTTGCCAGCAGGATTAAGGGAGCTGTTTTTT. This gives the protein CASSLPAGLRELFF.

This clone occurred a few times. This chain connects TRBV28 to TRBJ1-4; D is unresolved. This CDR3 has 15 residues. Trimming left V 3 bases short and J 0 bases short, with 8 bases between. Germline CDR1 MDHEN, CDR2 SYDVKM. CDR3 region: CASSLPTSTNEKLFF. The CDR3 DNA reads TGTGCCAGCAGTTTGCCGACATCAACTAATGAAAAACTGTTTTTT.

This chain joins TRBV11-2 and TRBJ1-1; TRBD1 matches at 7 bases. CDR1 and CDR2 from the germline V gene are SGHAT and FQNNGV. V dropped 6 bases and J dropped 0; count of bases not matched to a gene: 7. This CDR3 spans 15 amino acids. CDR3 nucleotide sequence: TGTGCCAGCAGTTCCGAGGGGGCCCTGAACACTGAAGCTTTCTTT. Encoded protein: CASSSEGALNTEAFF.

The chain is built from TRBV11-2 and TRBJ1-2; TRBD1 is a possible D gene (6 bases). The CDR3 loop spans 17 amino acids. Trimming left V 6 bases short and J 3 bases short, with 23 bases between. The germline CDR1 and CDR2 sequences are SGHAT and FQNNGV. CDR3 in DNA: TGTGCCAGCAGAATGCTCACAGGGTCGAGGACTGACTATGGCTACACCTTC. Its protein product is CASRMLTGSRTDYGYTF.